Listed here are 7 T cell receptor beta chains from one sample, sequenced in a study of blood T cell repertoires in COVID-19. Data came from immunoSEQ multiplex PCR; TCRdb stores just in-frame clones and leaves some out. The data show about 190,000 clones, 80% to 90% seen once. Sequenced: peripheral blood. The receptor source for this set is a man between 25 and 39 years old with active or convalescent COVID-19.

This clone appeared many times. The CDR3 region has the DNA TGTGCCAGCAGCTCGACAGTAGATCAGCCCCAGCATTTT. Translated, it gives CASSSTVDQPQHF. The rearrangement links TRBV5-6 to TRBJ1-5; D is possibly TRBD1 (5 bases). The ends were cut back, 3 bases at V and 5 bases at J, with 9 bases in the middle. The CDR3 spans 13 residues. CDR1 and CDR2 (germline): SGHDT, YYEEEE.

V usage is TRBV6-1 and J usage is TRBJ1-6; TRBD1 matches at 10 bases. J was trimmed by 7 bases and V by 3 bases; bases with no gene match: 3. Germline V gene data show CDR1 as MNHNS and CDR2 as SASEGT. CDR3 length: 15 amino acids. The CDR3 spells CASSELDRGNSPLHF. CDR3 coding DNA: TGTGCCAGCAGTGAGTTGGACAGGGGGAATTCACCCCTCCACTTT.

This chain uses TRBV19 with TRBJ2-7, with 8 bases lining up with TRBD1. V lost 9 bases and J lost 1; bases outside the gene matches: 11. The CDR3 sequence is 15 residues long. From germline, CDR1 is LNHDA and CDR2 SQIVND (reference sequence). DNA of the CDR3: TGTGCCAGCCAACGTGGACAGGGAAAGTCCTACGAGCAGTACTTC. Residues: CASQRGQGKSYEQYF. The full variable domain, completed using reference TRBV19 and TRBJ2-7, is DGGITQSPKYLFRKEGQNVTLSCEQNLNHDAMYWYRQDPGQGLRLIYYSQIVNDFQKGDIAEGYSVSREKKESFPLTVTSAQKNPTAFYLCASQRGQGKSYEQYFGPGTRLTVT.

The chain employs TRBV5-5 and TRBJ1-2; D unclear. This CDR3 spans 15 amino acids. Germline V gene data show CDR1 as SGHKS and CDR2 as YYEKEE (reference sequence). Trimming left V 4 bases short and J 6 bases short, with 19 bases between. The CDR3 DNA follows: TGTGCCAGCAGCCTCCGCGACATCGCCACCGATGGCTACACCTTC. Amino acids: CASSLRDIATDGYTF.

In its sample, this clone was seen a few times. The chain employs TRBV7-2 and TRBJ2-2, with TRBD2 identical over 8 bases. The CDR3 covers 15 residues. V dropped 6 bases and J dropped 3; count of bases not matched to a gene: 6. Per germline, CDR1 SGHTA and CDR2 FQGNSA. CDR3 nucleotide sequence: TGTGCCAGCAGGCGACTAGCGCAGTACACCGGGGAGCTGTTTTTT. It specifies CASRRLAQYTGELFF. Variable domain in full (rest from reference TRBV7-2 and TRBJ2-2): GAGVSQSPSNKVTEKGKDVELRCDPISGHTALYWYRQSLGQGLEFLIYFQGNSAPDKSGLPSDRFSAERTGGSVSTLTIQRTQQEDSAVYLCASRRLAQYTGELFFGEGSRLTVL.

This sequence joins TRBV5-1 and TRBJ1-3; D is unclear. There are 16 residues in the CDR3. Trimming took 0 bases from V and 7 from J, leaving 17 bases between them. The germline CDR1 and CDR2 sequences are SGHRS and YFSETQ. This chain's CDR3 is CASSLAGVRLSNTIYF. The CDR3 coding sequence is TGCGCCAGCAGCTTGGCCGGGGTCCGACTCAGCAACACCATATATTTT.

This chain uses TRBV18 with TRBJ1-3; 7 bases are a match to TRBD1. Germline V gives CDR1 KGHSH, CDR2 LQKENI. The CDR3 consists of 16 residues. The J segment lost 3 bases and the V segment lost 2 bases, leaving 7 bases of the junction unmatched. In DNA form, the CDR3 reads TGTGCCAGCTCACCAATAGGGGACAGACTTGGAAACACCATATATTTT. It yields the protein CASSPIGDRLGNTIYF.